This TCR beta chain was captured in a study of lymphopenia after photon versus proton radiotherapy. CDR3 length: 12 amino acids. Germline lookup yields CDR1 MDHEN and CDR2 SYDVKM. V gave up 6 bases and J gave up 5 bases, with 8 bases separating them. Data came from immunoSEQ multiplex PCR; TCRdb stores just in-frame clones and leaves some out. Found here are about 60,000 clones, around 85% of them singletons; the top ten hold approximately 2%. This TCR came from a man aged 55-75 years with pancreatic cancer. The sequencing used peripheral blood, collected from a patient treated with proton-based radiotherapy. The gene calls are TRBV28 and TRBJ1-5, with D possibly matching TRBD1 (6 bases). CDR3 protein: CASSQGYQPQHF. CDR3 sequence (DNA): TGTGCCAGCAGCCAGGGGTATCAGCCCCAGCATTTT.